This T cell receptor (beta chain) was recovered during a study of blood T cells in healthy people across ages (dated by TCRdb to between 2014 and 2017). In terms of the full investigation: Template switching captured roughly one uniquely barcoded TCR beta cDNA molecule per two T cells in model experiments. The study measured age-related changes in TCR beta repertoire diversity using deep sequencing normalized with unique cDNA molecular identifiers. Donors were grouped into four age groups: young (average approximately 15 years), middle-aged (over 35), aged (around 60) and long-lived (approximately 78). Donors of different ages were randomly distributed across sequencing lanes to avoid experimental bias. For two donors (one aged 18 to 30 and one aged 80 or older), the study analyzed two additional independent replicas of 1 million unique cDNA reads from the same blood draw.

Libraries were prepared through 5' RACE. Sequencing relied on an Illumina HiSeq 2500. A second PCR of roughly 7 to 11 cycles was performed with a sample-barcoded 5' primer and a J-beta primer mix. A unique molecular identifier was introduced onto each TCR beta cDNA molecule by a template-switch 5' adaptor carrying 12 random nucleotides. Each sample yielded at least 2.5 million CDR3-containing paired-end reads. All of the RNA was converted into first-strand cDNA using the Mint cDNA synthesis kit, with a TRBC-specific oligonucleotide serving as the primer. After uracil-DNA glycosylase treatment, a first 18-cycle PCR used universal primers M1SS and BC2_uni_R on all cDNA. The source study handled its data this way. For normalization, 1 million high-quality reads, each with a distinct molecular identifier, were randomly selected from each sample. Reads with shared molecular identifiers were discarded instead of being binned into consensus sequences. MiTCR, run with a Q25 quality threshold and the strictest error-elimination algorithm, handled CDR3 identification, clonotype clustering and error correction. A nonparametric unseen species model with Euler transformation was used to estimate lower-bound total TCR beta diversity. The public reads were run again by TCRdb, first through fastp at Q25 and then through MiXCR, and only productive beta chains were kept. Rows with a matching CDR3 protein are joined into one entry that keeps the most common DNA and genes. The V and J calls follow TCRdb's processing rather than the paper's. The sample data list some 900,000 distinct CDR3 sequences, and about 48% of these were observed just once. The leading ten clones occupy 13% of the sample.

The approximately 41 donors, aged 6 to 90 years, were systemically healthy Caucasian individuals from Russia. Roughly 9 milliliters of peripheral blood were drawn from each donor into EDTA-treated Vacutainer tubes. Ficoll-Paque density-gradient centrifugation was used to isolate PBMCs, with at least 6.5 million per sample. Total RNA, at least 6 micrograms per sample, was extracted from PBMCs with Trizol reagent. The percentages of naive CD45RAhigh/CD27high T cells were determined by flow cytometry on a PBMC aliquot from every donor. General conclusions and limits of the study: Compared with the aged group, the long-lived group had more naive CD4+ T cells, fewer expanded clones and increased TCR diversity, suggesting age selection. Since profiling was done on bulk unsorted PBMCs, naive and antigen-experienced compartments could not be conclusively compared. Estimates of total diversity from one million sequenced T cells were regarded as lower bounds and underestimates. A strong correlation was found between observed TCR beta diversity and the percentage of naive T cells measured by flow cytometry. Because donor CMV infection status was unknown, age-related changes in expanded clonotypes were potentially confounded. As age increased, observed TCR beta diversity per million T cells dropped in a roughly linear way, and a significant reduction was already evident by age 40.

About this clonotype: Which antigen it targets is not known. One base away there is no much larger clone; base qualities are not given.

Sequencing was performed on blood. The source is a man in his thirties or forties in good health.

Here is the DNA: TGTGCCAGCAGCGTAGACAGCGCCGGGATGGAGACCCAGTACTTC. Translated, this is CASSVDSAGMETQYF. Here the chain combines TRBV9 and TRBJ2-5, with a weak D call of TRBD2 (5 bases match). The CDR3 starts with the cysteine, ends with the phenylalanine, and has 15 residues. Of the read, only the CDR3 DNA is kept; its 45 bases are in frame from base 1. The CDR1 and CDR2 encoded by the germline V gene are SGDLS and YYNGEE. Trimming costs V 0 bases and J 5 bases, and their ends lie 14 bases apart.